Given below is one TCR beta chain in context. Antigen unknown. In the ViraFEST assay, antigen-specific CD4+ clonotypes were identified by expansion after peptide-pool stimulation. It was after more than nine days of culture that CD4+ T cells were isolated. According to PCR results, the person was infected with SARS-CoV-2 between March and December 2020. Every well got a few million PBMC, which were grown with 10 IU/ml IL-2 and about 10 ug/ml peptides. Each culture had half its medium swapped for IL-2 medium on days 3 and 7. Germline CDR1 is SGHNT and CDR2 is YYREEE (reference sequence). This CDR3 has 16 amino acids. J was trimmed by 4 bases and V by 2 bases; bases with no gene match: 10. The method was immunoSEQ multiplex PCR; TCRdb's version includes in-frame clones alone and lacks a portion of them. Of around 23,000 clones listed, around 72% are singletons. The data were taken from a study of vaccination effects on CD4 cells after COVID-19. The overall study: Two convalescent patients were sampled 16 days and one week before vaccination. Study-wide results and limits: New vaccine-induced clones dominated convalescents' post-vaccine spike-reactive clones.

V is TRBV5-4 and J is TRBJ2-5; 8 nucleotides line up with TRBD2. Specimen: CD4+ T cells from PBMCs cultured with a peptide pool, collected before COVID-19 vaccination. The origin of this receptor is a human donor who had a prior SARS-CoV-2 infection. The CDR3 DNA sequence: TGTGCCAGCAGCTTAACTAGCGGAGGGCGGGGAGAGACCCAGTACTTC. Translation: CASSLTSGGRGETQYF.